One sample yielded the 11 T cell receptor beta chains listed below, sequenced in a study of OX40 agonist ivuxolimab in advanced cancers. Repertoires were generated with immunoSEQ multiplex PCR, while TCRdb's copy carries only in-frame clones and drops some. This table has tens of thousands of clones, 75% to 90% appearing once. This specimen consisted of CD4+ or CD8+ T cells sorted from blood, obtained in a trial of the OX40 agonist ivuxolimab. These receptors all stem from an adult with an advanced solid tumor such as melanoma, head and neck, liver or kidney cancer.

This chain connects TRBV27 to TRBJ2-2, with a weak D call TRBD1 (5 bases). Per the germline V gene, CDR1 is MNHEY and CDR2 is SMNVEV (reference sequence). V was pared by 5 bases and J by 2 bases, with 9 bases between. The CDR3 contains 14 residues. CDR3 residues: CASSPGQNTGELFF. The CDR3 DNA reads as TGTGCCAGCAGTCCCGGACAAAACACCGGGGAGCTGTTTTTT.

The gene calls are TRBV27 and TRBJ1-2; TRBD1 matches at 10 bases. The ends lost 5 bases at V and 6 bases at J; junction bases unmatched: 12. CDR1 and CDR2 (germline): MNHEY, SMNVEV (reference sequence). This CDR3 has 16 amino acids. CDR3 amino acids: CASSLQPGQGLHGYTF. The CDR3, as DNA: TGTGCCAGCAGTCTGCAACCGGGACAGGGGCTACATGGCTACACCTTC.

This clone has just a few counts. The rearrangement uses TRBV27 and TRBJ1-2; D may be TRBD1 (5 bases). Germline assignment: CDR1 MNHEY and CDR2 SMNVEV (reference sequence). V was pared by 5 bases and J by 5 bases, with 12 bases between. The CDR3 sequence is 13 residues long. CDR3 coding DNA: TGTGCCAGCAGTCCCAGGGTCGGTTATGGCTACACCTTC. Residues: CASSPRVGYGYTF.

The V call is TRBV7-9, the J call TRBJ2-7; possible D gene TRBD2, 7 bases. This CDR3 is built from 17 residues. CDR1 and CDR2 (germline): SEHNR, FQNEAQ (reference sequence). The V and J ends lost 1 base and 2 bases respectively, with 18 bases between them. Written as DNA, the CDR3 is TGTGCCAGCAGCTTAGAGGGGGGGGGCAATGCACCCTACGAGCAGTACTTC. It is translated as CASSLEGGGNAPYEQYF.

For this clone: A read error may account for a junction end that differs from germline. V and J are TRBV7-7 and TRBJ2-2; 8 bases are shared with TRBD1. The CDR3 covers 15 residues. Per germline, CDR1 SSHAT and CDR2 FNYEAQ (reference sequence). Here the CDR3 reads CASSLRTGGGGELFF. Written as DNA, the CDR3 is TGTGCTAGCAGCTTACGCACAGGGGGAGGCGGGGAGCTGTTTTTT.

The chain recombines TRBV28 with TRBJ2-5, with 8 bases identical to TRBD1. The germline V gene encodes CDR1 MDHEN and CDR2 SYDVKM. J was trimmed by 5 bases and V by 4 bases; bases with no gene match: 6. This CDR3 has 14 residues. This chain's CDR3 is CASSSRTGPETQYF. The CDR3 nucleotides read TGTGCCAGCAGTTCTAGGACAGGGCCCGAGACCCAGTACTTC.

This chain joins TRBV5-6 and TRBJ2-1; no clear D gene. The CDR3 contains 14 residues. Trimming removed 1 base at V and 3 bases at J, with 8 bases between. Germline CDR1 SGHDT, CDR2 YYEEEE. CDR3 protein: CASSLWQDYNEQFF. The CDR3 DNA follows: TGTGCCAGCAGCTTGTGGCAGGACTACAATGAGCAGTTCTTC.

The chain has TRBV11-2 and TRBJ1-1; no definite D call. The CDR3 runs to 11 residues. The V gene's germline CDR1 is SGHAT and CDR2 FQNNGV. The ends were cut back, 5 bases at V and 6 bases at J, with 7 bases in the middle. The CDR3 DNA reads TGTGCCAGCAGCAGAGGGTCTGAAGCTTTCTTT. Residues: CASSRGSEAFF. Based on the CDR3 plus reference TRBV11-2 and TRBJ1-1, the full variable domain is EAGVAQSPRYKIIEKRQSVAFWCNPISGHATLYWYQQILGQGPKLLIQFQNNGVVDDSQLPKDRFSAERLKGVDSTLKIQPAKLEDSAVYLCASSRGSEAFFGQGTRLTVV.

The DNA for the CDR3 is TGTGCCAGCTCACCAATATTTGACAGTAGCTCTGGGGCCAACGTCCTGACTTTC. It is translated as CASSPIFDSSSGANVLTF. The gene calls are TRBV18 and TRBJ2-6; possibly TRBD1 for D (5 bases). The CDR3 sequence is 18 residues long. Germline V gene data show CDR1 as KGHSH and CDR2 as LQKENI. V gave up 2 bases and J gave up 0 bases, with 14 bases separating them.

The chain recombines TRBV6-5 with TRBJ2-7; D is perhaps TRBD1 (5 bases). Per the germline V gene, CDR1 is MNHEY and CDR2 is SVGAGI. The CDR3 length is 15 residues. Trimming stripped 2 bases from V and 0 bases from J, with 11 bases between. DNA of the CDR3: TGTGCCAGCAGTTACAGCCAGGGAAGCTCCTACGAGCAGTACTTC. It encodes CASSYSQGSSYEQYF.

For this clone: Germline and junction disagree at one end, which may indicate a read error. The chain uses TRBV2 and TRBJ1-5, with D unresolved. This CDR3 spans 14 amino acids. CDR1 is SNHLY, CDR2 FYNNEI, per germline. CDR3 amino acids: CTSSEALMGQPQHF. In DNA form, the CDR3 reads TGTACCAGCAGTGAAGCCCTGATGGGACAGCCCCAGCATTTT.